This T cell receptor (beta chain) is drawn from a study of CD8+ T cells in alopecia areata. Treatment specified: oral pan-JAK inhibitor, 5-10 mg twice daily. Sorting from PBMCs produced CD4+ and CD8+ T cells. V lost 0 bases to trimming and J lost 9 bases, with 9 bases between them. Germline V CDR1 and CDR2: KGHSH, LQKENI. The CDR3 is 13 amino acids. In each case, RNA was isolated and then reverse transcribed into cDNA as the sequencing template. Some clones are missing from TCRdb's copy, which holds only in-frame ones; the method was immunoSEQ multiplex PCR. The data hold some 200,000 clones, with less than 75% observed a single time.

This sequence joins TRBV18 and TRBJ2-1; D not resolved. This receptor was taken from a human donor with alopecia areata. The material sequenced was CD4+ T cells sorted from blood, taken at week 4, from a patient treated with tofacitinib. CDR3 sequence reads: CASSPPSLFEQFF. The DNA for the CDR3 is TGTGCCAGCTCACCACCCTCGCTTTTTGAGCAGTTCTTC.